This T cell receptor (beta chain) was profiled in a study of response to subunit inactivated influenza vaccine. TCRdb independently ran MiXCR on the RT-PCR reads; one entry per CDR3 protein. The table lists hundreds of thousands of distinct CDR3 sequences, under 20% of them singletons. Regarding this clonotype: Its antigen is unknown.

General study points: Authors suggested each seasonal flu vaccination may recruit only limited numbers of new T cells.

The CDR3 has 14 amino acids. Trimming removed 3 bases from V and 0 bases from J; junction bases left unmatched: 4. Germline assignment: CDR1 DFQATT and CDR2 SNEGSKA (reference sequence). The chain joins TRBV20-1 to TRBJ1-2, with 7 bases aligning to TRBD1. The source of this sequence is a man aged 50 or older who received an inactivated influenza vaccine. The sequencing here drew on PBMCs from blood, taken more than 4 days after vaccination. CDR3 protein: CSASGQAANYGYTF. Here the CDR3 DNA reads TGCAGTGCTAGTGGACAGGCCGCTAACTATGGCTACACCTTC.